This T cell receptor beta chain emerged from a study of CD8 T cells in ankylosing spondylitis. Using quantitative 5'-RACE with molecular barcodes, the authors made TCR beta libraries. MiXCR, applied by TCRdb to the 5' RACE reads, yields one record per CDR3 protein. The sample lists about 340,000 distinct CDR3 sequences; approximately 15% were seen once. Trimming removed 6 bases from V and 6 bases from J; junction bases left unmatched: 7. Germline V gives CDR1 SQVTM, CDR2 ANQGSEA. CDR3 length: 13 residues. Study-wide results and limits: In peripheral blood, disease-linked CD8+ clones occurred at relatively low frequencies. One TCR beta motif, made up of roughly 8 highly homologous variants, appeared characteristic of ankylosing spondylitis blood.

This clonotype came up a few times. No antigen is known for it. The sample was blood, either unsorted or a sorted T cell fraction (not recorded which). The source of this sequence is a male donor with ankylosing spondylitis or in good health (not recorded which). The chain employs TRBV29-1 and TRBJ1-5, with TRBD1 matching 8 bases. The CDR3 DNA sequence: TGCAGCGTGGGAGGTACAGGGGGTCAGCCCCAGCATTTT. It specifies CSVGGTGGQPQHF.